This entry lists 2 T cell receptor beta chains sequenced from one sample in a study of CD8 T cells in ankylosing spondylitis. In TCRdb, the 5' RACE reads were re-called with MiXCR into one record per CDR3 protein. Altogether 200,000 to 300,000 distinct CDR3 sequences are present, about 24% being singletons, with the ten largest covering 0.61%. Sequencing was performed on blood, either unsorted or a sorted T cell fraction (not recorded which). These receptor sequences come from a male donor with ankylosing spondylitis or in good health (not recorded which).

The chain employs TRBV24-1 and TRBJ2-7; no firm D call. The CDR3 runs to 13 residues. Germline V gives CDR1 KGHDR, CDR2 SFDVKD. The V and J ends lost 3 bases and 3 bases respectively, with 8 bases between them. CDR3 region: CATSDSRVYEQYF. The CDR3 DNA reads as TGTGCCACCAGTGATAGCCGGGTCTACGAGCAGTACTTC.

This clonotype was counted a few times. The V gene is TRBV10-3, the J gene TRBJ2-1, with 12 nucleotides matching TRBD2. Germline lookup yields CDR1 ENHRY and CDR2 SYGVKD. Trimming cost V 0 bases and J 15 bases; bases outside gene matches: 9. This CDR3 contains 15 residues. CDR3: CAISESTSGGPRRFF. CDR3 nucleotide sequence: TGTGCCATCAGTGAGTCGACTAGCGGGGGTCCCCGGCGGTTCTTC.